Given below is one T cell receptor (beta chain) in context. This CDR3 is built from 14 residues. The V gene lost 0 bases and the J gene lost 3 bases, with 9 bases spanning the gap. The germline CDR1 and CDR2 sequences are SGHRS and YFSETQ. Some clones are missing from TCRdb's copy, which holds only in-frame ones; the method was immunoSEQ multiplex PCR. The table records roughly 150,000 clones, 82% of them present only once. This sample was included in a study of blood T cell repertoires in COVID-19. The age range of participants was 18 to 89 years, with residence in around 22 US areas. Sample: PBMCs or T cells enriched from blood (not recorded which). The sequence derives from a man aged 55 to 70 who had recovered from COVID-19. The rearrangement joins TRBV5-1 to TRBJ1-2, with D maybe TRBD1 (6 bases). CDR3 sequence (DNA): TGCGCCAGCAGCTTGGAAGCAGGGGACTATGGCTACACCTTC. Amino acid sequence: CASSLEAGDYGYTF.